This T cell receptor (beta chain) originates from a study of shared clonotypes between healthy human individuals. At the level of the study: A couple of women and a few men aged 18 to 49 made up the donors.

Trimming removed 6 bases from V and 9 bases from J, with 15 bases in between. This CDR3 spans 12 amino acids. Germline V CDR1 and CDR2: SGHTA, FQGNSA. Genomic DNA (from each subset) was split evenly across several immunoSEQ plates. The data were produced by immunoSEQ multiplex PCR, yet TCRdb's version contains in-frame clones alone and is incomplete. The top ten hold about 1.5% of the sample, which has 950,000 to 1,100,000 clones, 65% to 80% seen once. Sample: memory CD4+ T cells sorted from blood. Subset: CD45RA-negative fraction. The chain combines TRBV7-2 with TRBJ2-7, with D possibly being TRBD2 (5 bases). This receptor was obtained from a man in his late teens or twenties in good health. The CDR3 spells CASSSDGKGQYF. CDR3 nucleotide sequence: TGTGCCAGCAGTTCTGACGGGAAAGGGCAGTACTTC.